The 6 T cell receptor beta chains below were found in one sample sequenced in a study of cytomegalovirus exposure and HLA in healthy donors. Primers for the PCR totalled 60 Vbeta and 13 Jbeta. Measured with immunoSEQ multiplex PCR; TCRdb has only the in-frame clones, and not every one. This table holds around 150,000 clones, roughly 82% found once. Input material: PBMCs. The receptors derive from a man aged 50 to 59 in good health and CMV-seropositive.

The chain couples TRBV7-9 to TRBJ2-1; D gene ambiguous. Per germline, CDR1 SEHNR and CDR2 FQNEAQ (reference sequence). The ends were cut back, 8 bases at V and 0 bases at J, with 20 bases in the middle. The CDR3 is made up of 17 amino acids. CDR3 in DNA: TGTGCCAGCCTGATCCCGGTTCGCGGAAACTCCTACAATGAGCAGTTCTTC. This sequence encodes CASLIPVRGNSYNEQFF.

This clone appeared a single time. V usage is TRBV15 and J usage is TRBJ1-1; the D gene is possibly TRBD1 (5 bases). V was cut by 4 bases and J by 4 bases, with 13 bases left in between. This CDR3 is 14 amino acids long. Germline V lookup: CDR1 LNHNV, CDR2 YYDKDF (reference sequence). CDR3 region: CATSTAGRGTEAFF. Written as DNA, the CDR3 is TGTGCCACCAGCACAGCAGGGCGAGGCACTGAAGCTTTCTTT.

This clone is a singleton in its sample. This rearrangement joins TRBV2 to TRBJ1-2, with D tentatively TRBD1 (5 bases). The V end was cut by 3 bases, the J end by 7 bases, with 18 bases between. CDR3 size: 15 residues. The germline V gene has CDR1 SNHLY and CDR2 FYNNEI. The CDR3, as DNA: TGTGCCAGCAGTGACGCTTCAGGTGGGGGGACTGGCTACACCTTC. Translation: CASSDASGGGTGYTF. The whole variable domain, remainder taken from reference TRBV2 and TRBJ1-2, is EPEVTQTPSHQVTQMGQEVILRCVPISNHLYFYWYRQILGQKVEFLVSFYNNEISEKSEIFDDQFSVERPDGSNFTLKIRSTKLEDSAMYFCASSDASGGGTGYTFGSGTRLTVV.

The chain carries TRBV11-2 and TRBJ1-5; 8 nucleotides agree with TRBD1. The V gene's germline CDR1 is SGHAT and CDR2 FQNNGV. J was trimmed by 5 bases and V by 5 bases; bases with no gene match: 8. The CDR3 consists of 15 residues. In DNA form, the CDR3 reads TGTGCCAGCAGCGTTGGACAGGGAAGGGATCAGCCCCAGCATTTT. It encodes CASSVGQGRDQPQHF.

This chain connects TRBV6-5 to TRBJ1-2; 7 bases are shared with TRBD1. The CDR3 has 14 amino acids. V lost 6 bases, J lost 0 bases, and 4 bases stayed unmatched. Germline CDR1 reads MNHEY; CDR2 reads SVGAGI. CDR3: CASRTGLTNYGYTF. The CDR3 nucleotides are TGTGCCAGCAGGACAGGGCTTACTAACTATGGCTACACCTTC.

V and J are TRBV6-6 and TRBJ2-7; D is ambiguous. The CDR3 loop spans 15 amino acids. Trimming pared 0 bases from V and 0 bases from J, leaving 9 bases between. CDR1 and CDR2 from the germline V gene are MNHNY and SVGAGI (reference sequence). CDR3 in DNA: TGTGCCAGCAGTTACTCGATTTCCAGCTCCTACGAGCAGTACTTC. Translating it yields CASSYSISSSYEQYF.